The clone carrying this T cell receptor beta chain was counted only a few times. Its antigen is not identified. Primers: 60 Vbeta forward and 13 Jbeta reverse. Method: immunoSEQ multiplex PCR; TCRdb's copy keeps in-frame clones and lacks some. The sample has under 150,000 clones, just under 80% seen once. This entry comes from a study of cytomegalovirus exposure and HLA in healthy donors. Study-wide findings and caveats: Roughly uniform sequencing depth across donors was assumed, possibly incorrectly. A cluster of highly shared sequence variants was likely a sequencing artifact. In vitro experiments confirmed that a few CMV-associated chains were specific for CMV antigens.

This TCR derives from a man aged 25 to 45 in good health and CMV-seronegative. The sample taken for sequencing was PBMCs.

The CDR3 is CASSLANQPQHF. As DNA, the CDR3 is TGTGCCAGCAGCTTAGCAAATCAGCCCCAGCATTTT. The chain links TRBV13 to TRBJ1-5, with D unresolved. Trimming took 1 base from V and 4 from J, leaving 2 bases between them. The CDR3 consists of 12 residues. Germline V gene sequence: CDR1 PRHDT, CDR2 FYEKMQ (reference sequence).